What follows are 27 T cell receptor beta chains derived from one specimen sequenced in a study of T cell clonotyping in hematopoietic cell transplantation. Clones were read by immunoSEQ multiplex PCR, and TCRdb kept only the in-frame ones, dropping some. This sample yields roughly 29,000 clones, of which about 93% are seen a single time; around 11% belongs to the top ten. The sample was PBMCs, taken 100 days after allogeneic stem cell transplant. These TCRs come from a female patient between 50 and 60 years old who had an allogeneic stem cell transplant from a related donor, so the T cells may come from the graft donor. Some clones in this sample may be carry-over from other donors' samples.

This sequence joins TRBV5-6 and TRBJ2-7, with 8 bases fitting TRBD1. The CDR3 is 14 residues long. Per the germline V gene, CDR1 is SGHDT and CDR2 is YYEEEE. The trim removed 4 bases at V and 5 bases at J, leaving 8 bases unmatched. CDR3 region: CASSLLDRDHEQYF. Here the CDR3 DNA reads TGTGCCAGCAGCCTCTTGGACAGGGACCACGAGCAGTACTTC.

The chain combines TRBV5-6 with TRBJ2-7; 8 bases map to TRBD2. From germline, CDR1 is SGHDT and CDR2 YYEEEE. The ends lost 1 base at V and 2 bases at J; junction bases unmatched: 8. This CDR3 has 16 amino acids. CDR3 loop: CASSLLGGGSPYEQYF. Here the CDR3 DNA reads TGTGCCAGCAGCTTGCTCGGGGGGGGTTCTCCCTACGAGCAGTACTTC.

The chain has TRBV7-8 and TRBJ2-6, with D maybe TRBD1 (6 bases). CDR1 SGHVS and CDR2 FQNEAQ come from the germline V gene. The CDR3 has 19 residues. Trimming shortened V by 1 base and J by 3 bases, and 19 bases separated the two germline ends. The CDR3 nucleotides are TGTGCCAGCAGCTTAGTTGGGACATTTAATAAGCGTGGGGCCAACGTCCTGACTTTC. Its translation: CASSLVGTFNKRGANVLTF.

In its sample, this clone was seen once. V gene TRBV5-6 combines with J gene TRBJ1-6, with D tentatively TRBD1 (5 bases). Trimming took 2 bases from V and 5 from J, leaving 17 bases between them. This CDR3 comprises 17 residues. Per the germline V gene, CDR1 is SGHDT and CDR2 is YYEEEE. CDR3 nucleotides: TGTGCCAGCAGCTTTAGGACCGGGACGGCCAATAATTCACCCCTCCACTTT. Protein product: CASSFRTGTANNSPLHF.

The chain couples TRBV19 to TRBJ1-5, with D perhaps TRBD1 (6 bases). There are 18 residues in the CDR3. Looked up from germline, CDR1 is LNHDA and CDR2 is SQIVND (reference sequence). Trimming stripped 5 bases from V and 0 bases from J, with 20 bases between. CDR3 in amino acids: CASSPSDSLSYSNQPQHF. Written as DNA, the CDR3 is TGTGCCAGTAGTCCATCGGACAGCCTCTCTTATAGCAATCAGCCCCAGCATTTT. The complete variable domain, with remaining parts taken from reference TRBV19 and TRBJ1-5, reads DGGITQSPKYLFRKEGQNVTLSCEQNLNHDAMYWYRQDPGQGLRLIYYSQIVNDFQKGDIAEGYSVSREKKESFPLTVTSAQKNPTAFYLCASSPSDSLSYSNQPQHFGDGTRLSIL.

DNA for the CDR3: TGTGCCAGCAGCTCCCGGGACAGGGGGCATCAGCCCCAGCATTTT. Encoded protein: CASSSRDRGHQPQHF. The rearrangement joins TRBV5-5 to TRBJ1-5; TRBD1 matches 12 bases. CDR3 size: 15 residues. Germline V gene data show CDR1 as SGHKS and CDR2 as YYEKEE (reference sequence). After removal of 3 bases from V and 5 bases from J, the junction contained 3 bases not matched to a gene.

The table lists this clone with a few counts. In DNA form, the CDR3 reads TGTGCCAGCAGTGACTCGGCGGGTGGCTACACCTTC. Amino acid sequence: CASSDSAGGYTF. This chain uses TRBV6-4 with TRBJ1-2; no firm D call. Deletions cut 0 bases from V and 7 bases from J, with 6 bases between. CDR1 is MRHNA, CDR2 SNTAGT, per germline. This CDR3 is 12 amino acids long.

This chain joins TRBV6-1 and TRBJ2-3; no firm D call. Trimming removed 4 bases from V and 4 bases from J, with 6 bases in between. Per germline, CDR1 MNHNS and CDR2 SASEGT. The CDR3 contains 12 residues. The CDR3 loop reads CASSVRADTQYF. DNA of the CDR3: TGTGCCAGCAGTGTCCGCGCAGATACGCAGTATTTT.

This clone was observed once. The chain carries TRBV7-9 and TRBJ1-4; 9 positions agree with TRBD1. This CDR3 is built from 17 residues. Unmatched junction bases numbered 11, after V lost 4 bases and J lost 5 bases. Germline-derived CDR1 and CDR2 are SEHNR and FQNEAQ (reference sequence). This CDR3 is CASSWTGDGYSNEKLFF. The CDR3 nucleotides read TGTGCCAGCAGCTGGACAGGGGACGGGTACTCAAATGAAAAACTGTTTTTT.

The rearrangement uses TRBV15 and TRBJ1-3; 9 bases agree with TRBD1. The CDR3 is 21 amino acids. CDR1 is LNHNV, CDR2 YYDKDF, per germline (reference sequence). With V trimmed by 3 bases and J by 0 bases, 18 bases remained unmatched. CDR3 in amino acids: CATSRHGTGILRGGSGNTIYF. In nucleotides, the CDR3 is TGTGCCACCAGCAGGCACGGGACAGGGATCCTTCGAGGTGGCTCTGGAAACACCATATATTTT.

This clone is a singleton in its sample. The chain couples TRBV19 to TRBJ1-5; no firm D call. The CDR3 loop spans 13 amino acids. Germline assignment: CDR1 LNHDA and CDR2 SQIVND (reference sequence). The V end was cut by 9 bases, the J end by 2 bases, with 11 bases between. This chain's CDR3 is CASHSRGNQPQHF. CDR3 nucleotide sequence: TGTGCCAGCCATTCTAGAGGCAATCAGCCCCAGCATTTT.

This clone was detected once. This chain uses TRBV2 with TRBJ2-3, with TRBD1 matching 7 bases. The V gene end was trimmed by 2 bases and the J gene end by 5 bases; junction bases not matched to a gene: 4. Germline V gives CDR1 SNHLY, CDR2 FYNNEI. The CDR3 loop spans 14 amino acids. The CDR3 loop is CASSESRGIDTQYF. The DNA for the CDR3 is TGTGCCAGCAGTGAAAGCAGGGGGATAGATACGCAGTATTTT.

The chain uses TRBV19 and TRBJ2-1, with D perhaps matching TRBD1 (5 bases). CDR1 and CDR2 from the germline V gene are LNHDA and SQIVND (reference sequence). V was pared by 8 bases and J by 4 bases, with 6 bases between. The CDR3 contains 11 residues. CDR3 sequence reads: CASDSYNEQFF. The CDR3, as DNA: TGTGCCAGTGACAGTTACAATGAGCAGTTCTTC.

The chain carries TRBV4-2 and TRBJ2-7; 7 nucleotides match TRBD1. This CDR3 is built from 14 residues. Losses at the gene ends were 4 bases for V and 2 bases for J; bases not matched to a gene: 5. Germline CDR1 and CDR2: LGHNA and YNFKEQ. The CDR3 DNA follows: TGTGCCAGCAGCCCACCGGGACAGCCCTACGAGCAGTACTTC. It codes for CASSPPGQPYEQYF.

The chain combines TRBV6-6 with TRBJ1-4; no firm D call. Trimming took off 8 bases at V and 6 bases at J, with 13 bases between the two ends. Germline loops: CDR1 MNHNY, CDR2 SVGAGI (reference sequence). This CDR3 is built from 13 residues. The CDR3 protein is CASSLLGDEKLFF. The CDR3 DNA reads TGTGCCAGCTCCCTATTGGGTGATGAAAAACTGTTTTTT.

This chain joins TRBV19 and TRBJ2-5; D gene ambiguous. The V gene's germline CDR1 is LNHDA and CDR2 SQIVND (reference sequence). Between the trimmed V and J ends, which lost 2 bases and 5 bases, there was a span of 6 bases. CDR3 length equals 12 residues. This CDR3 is CASSILGETQYF. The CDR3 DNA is TGTGCCAGTAGTATATTAGGGGAGACCCAGTACTTC.

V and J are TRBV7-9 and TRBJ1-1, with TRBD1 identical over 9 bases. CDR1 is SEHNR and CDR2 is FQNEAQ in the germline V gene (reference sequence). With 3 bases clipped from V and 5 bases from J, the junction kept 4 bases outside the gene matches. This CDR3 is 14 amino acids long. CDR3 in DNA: TGTGCCAGCAGCTTTGACAGGGGGAGGACTGAAGCTTTCTTT. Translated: CASSFDRGRTEAFF. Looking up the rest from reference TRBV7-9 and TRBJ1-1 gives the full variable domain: DTGVSQNPRHKITKRGQNVTFRCDPISEHNRLYWYRQTLGQGPEFLTYFQNEAQLEKSRLLSDRFSAERPKGSFSTLEIQRTEQGDSAMYLCASSFDRGRTEAFFGQGTRLTVV.

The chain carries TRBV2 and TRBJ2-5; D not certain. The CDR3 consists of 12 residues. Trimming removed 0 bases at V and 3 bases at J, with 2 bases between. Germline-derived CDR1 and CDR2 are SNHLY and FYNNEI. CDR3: CASSEAEETQYF. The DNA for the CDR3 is TGTGCCAGCAGTGAAGCTGAAGAGACCCAGTACTTC.

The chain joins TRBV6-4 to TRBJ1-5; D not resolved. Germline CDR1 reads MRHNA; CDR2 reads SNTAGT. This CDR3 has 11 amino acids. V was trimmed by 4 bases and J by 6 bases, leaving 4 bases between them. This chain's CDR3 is CASSGSQPQHF. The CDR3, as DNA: TGTGCCAGCAGTGGTAGTCAGCCCCAGCATTTT.

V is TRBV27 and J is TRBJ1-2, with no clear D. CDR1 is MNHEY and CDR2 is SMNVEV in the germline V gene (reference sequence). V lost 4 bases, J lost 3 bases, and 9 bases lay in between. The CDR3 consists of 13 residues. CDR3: CASSSVGDYGYTF. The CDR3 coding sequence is TGTGCCAGCAGTTCCGTCGGGGACTATGGCTACACCTTC.

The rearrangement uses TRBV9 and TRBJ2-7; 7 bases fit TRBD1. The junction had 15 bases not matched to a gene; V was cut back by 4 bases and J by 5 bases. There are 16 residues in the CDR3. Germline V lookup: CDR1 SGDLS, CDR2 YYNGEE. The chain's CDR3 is CASSLGHWDSRDEQYF. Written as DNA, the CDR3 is TGTGCCAGCAGCTTAGGTCATTGGGACAGCCGGGACGAGCAGTACTTC. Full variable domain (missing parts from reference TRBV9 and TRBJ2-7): DSGVTQTPKHLITATGQRVTLRCSPRSGDLSVYWYQQSLDQGLQFLIQYYNGEERAKGNILERFSAQQFPDLHSELNLSSLELGDSALYFCASSLGHWDSRDEQYFGPGTRLTVT.

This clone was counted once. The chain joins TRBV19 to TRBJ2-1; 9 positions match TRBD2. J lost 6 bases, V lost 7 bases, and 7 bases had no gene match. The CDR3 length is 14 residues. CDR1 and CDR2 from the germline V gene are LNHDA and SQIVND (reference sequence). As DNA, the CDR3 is TGTGCCAGTAAGGGCGGGGGGGCAGTCAATGAGCAGTTCTTC. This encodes CASKGGGAVNEQFF.

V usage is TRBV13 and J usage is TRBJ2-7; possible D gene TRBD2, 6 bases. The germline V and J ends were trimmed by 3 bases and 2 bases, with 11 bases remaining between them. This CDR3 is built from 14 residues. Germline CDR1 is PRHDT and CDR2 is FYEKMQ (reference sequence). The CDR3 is CASSFRAGPYEQYF. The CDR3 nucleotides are TGTGCCAGCAGCTTTCGAGCGGGCCCCTACGAGCAGTACTTC.

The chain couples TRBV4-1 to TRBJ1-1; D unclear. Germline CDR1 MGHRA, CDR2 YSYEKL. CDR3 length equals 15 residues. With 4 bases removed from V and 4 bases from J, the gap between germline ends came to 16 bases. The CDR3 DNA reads TGCGCCAGCAGCCCTCGGGTGGGTCGGGGCACTGAAGCTTTCTTT. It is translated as CASSPRVGRGTEAFF.

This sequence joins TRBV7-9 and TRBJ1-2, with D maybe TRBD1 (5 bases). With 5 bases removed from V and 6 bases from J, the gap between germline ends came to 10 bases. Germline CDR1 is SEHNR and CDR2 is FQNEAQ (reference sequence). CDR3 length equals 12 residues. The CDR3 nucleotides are TGTGCCAGCAGCCCGCAGGGCCATGGCTACACCTTC. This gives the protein CASSPQGHGYTF. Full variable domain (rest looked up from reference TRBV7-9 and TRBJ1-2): DTGVSQNPRHKITKRGQNVTFRCDPISEHNRLYWYRQTLGQGPEFLTYFQNEAQLEKSRLLSDRFSAERPKGSFSTLEIQRTEQGDSAMYLCASSPQGHGYTFGSGTRLTVV.

The DNA of the CDR3 is TGTGCCAGCAGTGAATCGGCGAGAGGAAACACCATATATTTT. Translated, it gives CASSESARGNTIYF. The chain combines TRBV6-1 with TRBJ1-3; D is unclear. Deletions cut 2 bases from V and 4 bases from J, with 9 bases between. The CDR3 covers 14 residues. Per the germline V gene, CDR1 is MNHNS and CDR2 is SASEGT.

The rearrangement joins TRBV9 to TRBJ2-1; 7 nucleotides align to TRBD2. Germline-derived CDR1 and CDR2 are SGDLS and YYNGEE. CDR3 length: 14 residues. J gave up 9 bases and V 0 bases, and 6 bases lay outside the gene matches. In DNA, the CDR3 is TGTGCCAGCAGCGTAGTGCTAGCGGAGGCTGAGCAGTTCTTC. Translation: CASSVVLAEAEQFF.